The T cell receptor beta chain under discussion was sequenced for a study of blood T cells in healthy people across ages. Looked up from germline, CDR1 is MNHNY and CDR2 is SVGAGI (reference sequence). The CDR3 contains 13 residues. V shed 6 bases and J shed 2 bases, with 11 bases lying between them. The second PCR ran roughly 6 to 11 cycles with a sample-barcoded 5' primer and J-beta primers. All cDNA molecules were each tagged by a template-switch adaptor with 12 random nucleotides. A single record per CDR3 protein comes from TCRdb applying MiXCR to the 5' RACE reads. The sample contains just under 900,000 distinct CDR3 sequences, under 30% of which appear only once.

This TCR derives from a woman of 80 years or more in good health. J is TRBJ2-7 and V is TRBV6-6; D might be TRBD1 (5 bases). Specimen: blood. CDR3 in amino acids: CASSSDTTYEQYF. The CDR3 bases are TGTGCCAGCAGCTCGGACACCACCTACGAGCAGTACTTC.